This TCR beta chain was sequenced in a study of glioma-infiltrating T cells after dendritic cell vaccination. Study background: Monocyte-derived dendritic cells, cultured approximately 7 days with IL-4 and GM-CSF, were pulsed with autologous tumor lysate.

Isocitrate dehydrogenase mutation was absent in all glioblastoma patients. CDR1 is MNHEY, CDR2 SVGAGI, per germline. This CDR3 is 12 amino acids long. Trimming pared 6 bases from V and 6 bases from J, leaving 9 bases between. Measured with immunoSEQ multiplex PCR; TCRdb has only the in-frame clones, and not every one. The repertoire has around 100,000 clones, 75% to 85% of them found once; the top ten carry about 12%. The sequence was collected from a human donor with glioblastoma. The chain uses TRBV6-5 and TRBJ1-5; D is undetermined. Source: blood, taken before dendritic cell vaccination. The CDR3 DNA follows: TGTGCCAGCAGGGCCTCAGGTCAGCCCCAGCATTTT. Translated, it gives CASRASGQPQHF.